Sequencing of this T cell receptor beta chain was carried out in a study of OX40 agonist ivuxolimab in advanced cancers. Study-level information: Aged roughly 23 to 80 with a mean of approximately 57 years, they were around 83% male. Study findings and constraints: Expanded clones tended on average to be more numerous among CD8+ T cells than CD4+.

A word on this clone: The antigen is unknown.

Method: immunoSEQ multiplex PCR; TCRdb's copy keeps in-frame clones and lacks some. The table records fewer than 60,000 clones, about 88% of them present only once. Blood draws occurred at baseline, cycle 4 day 1, and cycle 7 day 1. The TCR sequence derives from an adult with an advanced solid tumor such as melanoma, head and neck, liver or kidney cancer. Sequenced material: CD4+ or CD8+ T cells sorted from blood, taken in a trial of the OX40 agonist ivuxolimab.

The CDR3 sequence is CASTDPHGLAGRYNEQFF. CDR3 DNA: TGTGCCAGCACTGATCCCCATGGACTAGCGGGGCGCTACAATGAGCAGTTCTTC. The chain joins TRBV6-1 to TRBJ2-1, with 12 bases that match TRBD2. The CDR3 is made up of 18 amino acids. Losses at the gene ends were 7 bases for V and 3 bases for J; bases not matched to a gene: 13. In germline, CDR1 is MNHNS, CDR2 SASEGT.